Listed below are T cell receptor beta chains from one sample, sequenced in a study of T-cell reconstitution after alpha-beta-depleted transplantation in children. One entry per CDR3 protein, called by TCRdb with MiXCR from the PCR reads. The sample comprises 500,000 to 750,000 distinct CDR3 sequences, 10% to 15% of which are singletons, and 2.2% rests with the top ten. Material: PBMCs, mostly from graft donor cells, obtained 360 days after TCRalphabeta/CD19-depleted stem cell transplant. These receptors were taken from a male patient aged 10 to 17 who had a stem cell transplant for acute myeloid leukemia, so the T cells may come from the graft donor. CDR3s include the opening cysteine and the closing phenylalanine or tryptophan. The order of the fields is clone size, J gene, D gene, CDR3 length, V gene, CDR3 protein, CDR3 DNA. D genes are given only for firm matches. Size tells how often a clone was seen (once, few, many) or the class of an expanded clone, and some rows leave it out.

clone size: many
J gene: TRBJ2-2
D gene: TRBD2
CDR3 length: 15
V gene: TRBV29-1
CDR3 protein: CSVVTSGSLSGELFF
CDR3 DNA: TGCAGCGTCGTCACTAGCGGGAGTCTCAGCGGGGAGCTGTTTTTT

clone size: .
J gene: TRBJ2-7
D gene: .
CDR3 length: 13
V gene: TRBV12-3/TRBV12-4
CDR3 protein: CASSFEGLFEQYF
CDR3 DNA: TGTGCCAGCAGTTTCGAGGGGCTCTTCGAGCAGTACTTC

clone size: few
J gene: TRBJ2-7
D gene: TRBD1
CDR3 length: 16
V gene: TRBV25-1
CDR3 protein: CASSERGRAHGPEQYF
CDR3 DNA: TGTGCCAGCAGTGAAAGGGGGCGGGCCCATGGGCCCGAGCAGTACTTC

clone size: many
J gene: TRBJ2-3
D gene: TRBD1
CDR3 length: 16
V gene: TRBV29-1
CDR3 protein: CSVRLAGTGIRDTQYF
CDR3 DNA: TGCAGCGTTCGACTTGCCGGGACAGGGATTCGGGATACGCAGTATTTT

clone size: .
J gene: TRBJ2-1
D gene: .
CDR3 length: 17
V gene: TRBV6-5
CDR3 protein: CASSYRKGGGPRNEQFF
CDR3 DNA: TGTGCCAGCAGTTACCGCAAAGGGGGAGGGCCGAGGAATGAGCAGTTCTTC

clone size: .
J gene: TRBJ2-7
D gene: TRBD1
CDR3 length: 14
V gene: TRBV12-3/TRBV12-4
CDR3 protein: CASRAGTGVYEQYF
CDR3 DNA: TGTGCCAGCAGGGCCGGGACAGGGGTCTACGAGCAGTACTTC

clone size: .
J gene: TRBJ1-6
D gene: .
CDR3 length: 13
V gene: TRBV7-9
CDR3 protein: CASSLAGASPLHF
CDR3 DNA: TGTGCCAGCAGCTTAGCAGGGGCTTCACCCCTCCACTTT

clone size: .
J gene: TRBJ2-1
D gene: .
CDR3 length: 13
V gene: TRBV4-3
CDR3 protein: CASSQEGWGEQFF
CDR3 DNA: TGCGCCAGCAGCCAAGAGGGGTGGGGTGAGCAGTTCTTC

clone size: few
J gene: TRBJ1-3
D gene: .
CDR3 length: 16
V gene: TRBV29-1
CDR3 protein: CSVLSARPNSGNTIYF
CDR3 DNA: TGCAGCGTGCTATCCGCCAGGCCCAACTCTGGAAACACCATATATTTT

clone size: many
J gene: TRBJ1-5
D gene: TRBD1
CDR3 length: 15
V gene: TRBV19
CDR3 protein: CASSIGGQHNQPQHF
CDR3 DNA: TGTGCCAGTAGTATAGGGGGACAGCACAATCAGCCCCAGCATTTT

clone size: .
J gene: TRBJ2-7
D gene: TRBD2
CDR3 length: 16
V gene: TRBV4-2
CDR3 protein: CASSQGGQRGSYEQYF
CDR3 DNA: TGTGCCAGCAGCCAAGGGGGCCAGCGGGGGTCCTACGAGCAGTACTTC

clone size: .
J gene: TRBJ2-2
D gene: .
CDR3 length: 14
V gene: TRBV7-6
CDR3 protein: CASSLVPVGGELFF
CDR3 DNA: TGTGCCAGCAGCTTAGTCCCCGTGGGCGGGGAGCTGTTTTTT

clone size: .
J gene: TRBJ2-3
D gene: TRBD2
CDR3 length: 15
V gene: TRBV29-1
CDR3 protein: CSVEGLAGGTDTQYF
CDR3 DNA: TGCAGCGTAGAAGGACTAGCGGGTGGCACAGATACGCAGTATTTT

clone size: .
J gene: TRBJ2-7
D gene: .
CDR3 length: 17
V gene: TRBV7-2
CDR3 protein: CASSLAGPGLLFYEQYF
CDR3 DNA: TGTGCCAGCAGCTTAGCCGGACCGGGACTTCTTTTCTACGAGCAGTACTTC

clone size: few
J gene: TRBJ2-2
D gene: .
CDR3 length: 17
V gene: TRBV28
CDR3 protein: CASSPLRWGPSRGELFF
CDR3 DNA: TGTGCCAGCAGTCCTCTCCGGTGGGGCCCGTCTCGCGGGGAGCTGTTTTTT